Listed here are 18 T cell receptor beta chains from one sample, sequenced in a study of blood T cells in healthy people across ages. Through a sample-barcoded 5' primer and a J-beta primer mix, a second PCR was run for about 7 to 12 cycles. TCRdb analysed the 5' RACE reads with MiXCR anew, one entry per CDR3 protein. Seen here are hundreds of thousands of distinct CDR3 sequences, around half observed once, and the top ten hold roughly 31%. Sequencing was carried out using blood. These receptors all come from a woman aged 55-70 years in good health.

In DNA, the CDR3 is TGTGCCAGCAGTGGACTCTCGGTTGGGAATGAGCAGTTCTTC. Amino acid sequence: CASSGLSVGNEQFF. The V call is TRBV2, the J call TRBJ2-1, with D uncertain. Trimming shortened V by 4 bases and J by 7 bases, and 14 bases separated the two germline ends. The CDR3 runs 14 residues. The germline gives CDR1 SNHLY, CDR2 FYNNEI.

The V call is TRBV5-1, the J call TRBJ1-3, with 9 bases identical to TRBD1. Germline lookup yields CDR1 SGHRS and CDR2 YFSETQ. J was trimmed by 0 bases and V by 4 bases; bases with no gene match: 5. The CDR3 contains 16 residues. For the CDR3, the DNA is TGCGCCAGCAGCGGGACAGGGAGAATCTCTGGAAACACCATATATTTT. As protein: CASSGTGRISGNTIYF.

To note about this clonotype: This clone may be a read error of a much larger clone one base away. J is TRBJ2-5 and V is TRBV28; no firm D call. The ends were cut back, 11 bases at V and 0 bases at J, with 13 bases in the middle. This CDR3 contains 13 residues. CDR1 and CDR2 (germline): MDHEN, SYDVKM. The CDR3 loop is CASKKGDQETQYF. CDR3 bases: TGTGCCTCGAAGAAGGGCGACCAAGAGACCCAGTACTTC.

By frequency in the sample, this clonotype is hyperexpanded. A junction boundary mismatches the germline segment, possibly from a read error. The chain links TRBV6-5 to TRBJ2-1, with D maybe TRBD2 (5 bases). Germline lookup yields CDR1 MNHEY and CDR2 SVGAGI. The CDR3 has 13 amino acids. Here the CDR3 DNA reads TGTGCCAGCAGTGACTCTGGAGCGGATGAGCAGTTCTTC. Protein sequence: CASSDSGADEQFF.

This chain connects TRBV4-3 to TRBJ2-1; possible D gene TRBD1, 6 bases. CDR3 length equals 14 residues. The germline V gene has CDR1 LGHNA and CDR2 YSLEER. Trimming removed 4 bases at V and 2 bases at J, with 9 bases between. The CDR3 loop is CASSRTGTYNEQFF. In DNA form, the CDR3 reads TGCGCCAGCAGCCGAACAGGGACCTACAATGAGCAGTTCTTC.

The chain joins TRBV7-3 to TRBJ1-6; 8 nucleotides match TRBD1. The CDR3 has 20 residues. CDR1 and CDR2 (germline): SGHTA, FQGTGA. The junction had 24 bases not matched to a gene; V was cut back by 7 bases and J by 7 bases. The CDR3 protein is CASIPTDRDKACLKNSPLHF. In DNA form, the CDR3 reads TGTGCCAGCATCCCAACGGACAGGGATAAAGCTTGTCTGAAGAATTCACCCCTCCACTTT.

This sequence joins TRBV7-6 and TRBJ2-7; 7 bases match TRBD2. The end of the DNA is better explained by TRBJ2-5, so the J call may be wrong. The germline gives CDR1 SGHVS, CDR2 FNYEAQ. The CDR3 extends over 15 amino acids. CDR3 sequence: CASSLNGRTEETQYF. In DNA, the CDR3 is TGTGCCAGCAGCTTAAACGGGAGGACCGAAGAGACCCAGTACTTC.

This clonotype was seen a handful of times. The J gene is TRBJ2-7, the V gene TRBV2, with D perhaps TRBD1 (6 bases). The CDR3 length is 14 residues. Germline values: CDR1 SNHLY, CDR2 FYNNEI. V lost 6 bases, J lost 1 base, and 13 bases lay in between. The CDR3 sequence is CASRDQGQSYEQYF. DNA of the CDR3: TGTGCCAGCAGGGATCAGGGGCAGTCCTACGAGCAGTACTTC.

This chain's CDR3 is CASSVNPLELFF. The CDR3 DNA follows: TGTGCCAGCAGCGTCAACCCTCTGGAGCTGTTTTTT. The chain is built from TRBV9 and TRBJ2-2; D uncertain. The length of the CDR3 is 12 residues. CDR1 is SGDLS and CDR2 is YYNGEE in the germline V gene. Trimming stripped 2 bases from V and 10 bases from J, with 9 bases between.

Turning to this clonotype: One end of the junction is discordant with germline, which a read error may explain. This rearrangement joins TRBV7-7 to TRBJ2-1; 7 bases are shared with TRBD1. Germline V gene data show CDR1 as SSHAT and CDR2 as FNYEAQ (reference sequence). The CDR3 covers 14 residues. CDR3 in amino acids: CASSEGQRNNEQFF. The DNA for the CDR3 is TGTGCTAGCAGCGAGGGACAGCGTAACAATGAGCAGTTCTTC.

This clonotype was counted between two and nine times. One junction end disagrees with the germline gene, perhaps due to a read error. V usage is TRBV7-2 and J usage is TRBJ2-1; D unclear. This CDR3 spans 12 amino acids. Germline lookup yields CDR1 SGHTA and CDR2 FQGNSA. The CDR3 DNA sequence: TGTGCTAGCACGGGTTACTACAATGAGCAGTTCTTC. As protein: CASTGYYNEQFF.

CDR3 sequence (DNA): TGCAGTGCCGGCCGACGGGGGAGCAATCAGCCCCAGCATTTT. It yields the protein CSAGRRGSNQPQHF. J is TRBJ1-5 and V is TRBV20-1, with D possibly being TRBD1 (5 bases). V lost 6 bases to trimming and J lost 1 base, with 13 bases between them. The CDR3 has 14 amino acids. The V gene's germline CDR1 is DFQATT and CDR2 SNEGSKA (reference sequence).

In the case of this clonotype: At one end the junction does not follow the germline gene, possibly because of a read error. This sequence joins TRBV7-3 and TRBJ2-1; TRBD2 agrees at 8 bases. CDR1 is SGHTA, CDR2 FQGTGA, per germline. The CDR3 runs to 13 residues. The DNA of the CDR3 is TGCGCCAGCAGCCGACTAGCGTACGGAAAGCAGTTCTTC. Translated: CASSRLAYGKQFF.

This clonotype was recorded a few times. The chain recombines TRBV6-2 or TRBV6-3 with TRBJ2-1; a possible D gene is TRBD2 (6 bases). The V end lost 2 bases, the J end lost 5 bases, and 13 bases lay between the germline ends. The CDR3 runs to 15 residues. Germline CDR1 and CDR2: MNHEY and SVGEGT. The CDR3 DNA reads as TGTGCCAGCAGTTACGAGGCGGGACCTAACAATGAGCAGTTCTTC. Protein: CASSYEAGPNNEQFF.

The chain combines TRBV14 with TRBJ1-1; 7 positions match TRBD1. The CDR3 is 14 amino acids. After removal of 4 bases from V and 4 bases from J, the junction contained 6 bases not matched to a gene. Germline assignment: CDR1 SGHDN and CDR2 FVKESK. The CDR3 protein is CASSLRQGRTEAFF. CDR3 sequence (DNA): TGTGCCAGCAGCCTCCGACAGGGACGCACTGAAGCTTTCTTT.

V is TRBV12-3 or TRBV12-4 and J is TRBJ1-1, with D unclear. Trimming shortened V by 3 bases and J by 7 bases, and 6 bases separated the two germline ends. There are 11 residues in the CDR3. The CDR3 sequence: CASSFGIEAFF. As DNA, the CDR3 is TGTGCCAGCAGTTTCGGAATTGAAGCTTTCTTT.

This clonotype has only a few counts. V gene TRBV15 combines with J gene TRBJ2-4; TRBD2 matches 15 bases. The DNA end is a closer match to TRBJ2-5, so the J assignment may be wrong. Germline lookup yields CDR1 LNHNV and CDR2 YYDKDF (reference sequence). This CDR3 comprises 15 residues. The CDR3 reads CATSEGLAGGETQYF. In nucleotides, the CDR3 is TGTGCCACCAGCGAGGGACTAGCGGGAGGAGAGACCCAGTACTTC.

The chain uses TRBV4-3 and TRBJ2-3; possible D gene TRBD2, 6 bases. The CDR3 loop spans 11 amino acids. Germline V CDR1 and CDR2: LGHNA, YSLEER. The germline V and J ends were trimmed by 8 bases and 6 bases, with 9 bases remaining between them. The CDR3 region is CASGTSDTQYF. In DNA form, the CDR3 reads TGCGCCAGCGGGACTTCGGATACGCAGTATTTT.